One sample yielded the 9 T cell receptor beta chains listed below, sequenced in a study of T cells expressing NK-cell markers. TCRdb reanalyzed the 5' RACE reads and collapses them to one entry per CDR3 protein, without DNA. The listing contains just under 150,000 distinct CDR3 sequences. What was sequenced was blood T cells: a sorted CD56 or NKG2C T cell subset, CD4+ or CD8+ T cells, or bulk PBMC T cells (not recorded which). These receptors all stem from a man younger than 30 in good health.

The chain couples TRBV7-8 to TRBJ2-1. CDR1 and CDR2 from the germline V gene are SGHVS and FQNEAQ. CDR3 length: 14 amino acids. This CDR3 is CASISGRAYNEQFF. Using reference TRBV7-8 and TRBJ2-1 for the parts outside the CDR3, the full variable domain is GAGVSQSPRYKVAKRGQDVALRCDPISGHVSLFWYQQALGQGPEFLTYFQNEAQLDKSGLPSDRFFAERPEGSVSTLKIQRTQQEDSAVYLCASISGRAYNEQFFGPGTRLTVL.

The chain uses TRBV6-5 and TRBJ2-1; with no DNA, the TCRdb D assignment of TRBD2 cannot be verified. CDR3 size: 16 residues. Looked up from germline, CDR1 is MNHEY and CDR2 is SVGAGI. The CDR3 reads CASSYFASGNNNEQFF.

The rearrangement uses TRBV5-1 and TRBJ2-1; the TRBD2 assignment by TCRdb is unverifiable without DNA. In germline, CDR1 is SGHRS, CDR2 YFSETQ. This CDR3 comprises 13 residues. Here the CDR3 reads CASSLGDYYEQFF.

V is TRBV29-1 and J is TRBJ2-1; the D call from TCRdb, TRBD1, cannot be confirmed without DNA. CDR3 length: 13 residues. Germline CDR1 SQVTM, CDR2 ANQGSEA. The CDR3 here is CSGGQVIDNEQFF.

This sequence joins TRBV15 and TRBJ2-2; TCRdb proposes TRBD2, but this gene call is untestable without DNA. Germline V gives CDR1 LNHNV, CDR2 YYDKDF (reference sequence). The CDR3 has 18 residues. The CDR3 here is CATSRDLKDLLVTGELFF.

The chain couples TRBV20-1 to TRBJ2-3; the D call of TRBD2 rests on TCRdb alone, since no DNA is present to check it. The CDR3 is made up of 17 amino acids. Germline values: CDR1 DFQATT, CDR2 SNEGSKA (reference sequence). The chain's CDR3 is CSARDFRAGVRADTQYF.

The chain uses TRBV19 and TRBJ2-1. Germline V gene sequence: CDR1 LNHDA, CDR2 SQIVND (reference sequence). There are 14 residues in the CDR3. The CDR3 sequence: CASSLRPKYNEQFF. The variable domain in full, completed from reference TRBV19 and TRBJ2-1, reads DGGITQSPKYLFRKEGQNVTLSCEQNLNHDAMYWYRQDPGQGLRLIYYSQIVNDFQKGDIAEGYSVSREKKESFPLTVTSAQKNPTAFYLCASSLRPKYNEQFFGPGTRLTVL.

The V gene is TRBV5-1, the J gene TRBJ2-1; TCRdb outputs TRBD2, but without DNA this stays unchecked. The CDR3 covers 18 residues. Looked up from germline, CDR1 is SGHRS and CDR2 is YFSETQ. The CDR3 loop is CASSLTGTSGSSYNEQFF.

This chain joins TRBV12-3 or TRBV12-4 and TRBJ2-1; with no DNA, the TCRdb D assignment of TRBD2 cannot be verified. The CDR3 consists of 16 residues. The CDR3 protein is CASSNPGTTSYNEQFF.